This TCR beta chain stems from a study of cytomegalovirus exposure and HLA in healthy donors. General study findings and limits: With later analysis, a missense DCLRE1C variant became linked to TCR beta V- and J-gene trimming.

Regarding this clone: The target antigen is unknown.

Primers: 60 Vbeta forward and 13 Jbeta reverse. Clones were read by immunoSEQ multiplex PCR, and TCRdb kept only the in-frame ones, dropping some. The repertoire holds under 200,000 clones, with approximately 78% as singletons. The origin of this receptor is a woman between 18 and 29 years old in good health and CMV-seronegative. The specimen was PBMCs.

As DNA, the CDR3 is TGTGCCAGCAGTTTAAGCGGAAGCTCCTACGAGCAGTACTTC. Translated, it gives CASSLSGSSYEQYF. The gene calls are TRBV27 and TRBJ2-7; D is perhaps TRBD2 (5 bases). CDR3 size: 14 residues. Germline V lookup: CDR1 MNHEY, CDR2 SMNVEV (reference sequence). The V end was cut by 2 bases, the J end by 0 bases, with 8 bases between.